The source of this T cell receptor (beta chain) is a study of identical twins. General study findings and limits: Some out-of-frame alpha sequences were shared by twins, and these showed excess low generation probability. Abundant beta clonotypes from cord blood bore fewer insertions; memory repertoires lacked this pattern.

Everyone who donated was a healthy Caucasian. Each CDR3 protein gets one entry after TCRdb re-called the 5' RACE reads with MiXCR. Among about 490,000 distinct CDR3 sequences, approximately 16% were seen once, and the ten largest hold 0.44%. The CDR3 is made up of 16 amino acids. Germline values: CDR1 SGHRS, CDR2 YFSETQ. The V end lost 4 bases, the J end lost 0 bases, and 15 bases lay between the germline ends. With regard to this clonotype: No antigen is known for it.

The sample was also reused in another study, on yellow fever vaccine responses in identical twins. That paper states: The authors reported partly convergent, partly personalized vaccine responses in identical twins.

The TCR was taken from a woman aged 18-30 years in good health. Material: CD4+ T cells sorted from blood. The chain links TRBV5-1 to TRBJ2-3; D remains unclear. CDR3: CASSLEQLTSTDTQYF. The CDR3 DNA is TGCGCCAGCAGCCTAGAACAACTAACTAGCACAGATACGCAGTATTTT. Full variable domain (outside the CDR3, taken from reference TRBV5-1 and TRBJ2-3): KAGVTQTPRYLIKTRGQQVTLSCSPISGHRSVSWYQQTPGQGLQFLFEYFSETQRNKGNFPGRFSGRQFSNSRSEMNVSTLELGDSALYLCASSLEQLTSTDTQYFGPGTRLTVL.